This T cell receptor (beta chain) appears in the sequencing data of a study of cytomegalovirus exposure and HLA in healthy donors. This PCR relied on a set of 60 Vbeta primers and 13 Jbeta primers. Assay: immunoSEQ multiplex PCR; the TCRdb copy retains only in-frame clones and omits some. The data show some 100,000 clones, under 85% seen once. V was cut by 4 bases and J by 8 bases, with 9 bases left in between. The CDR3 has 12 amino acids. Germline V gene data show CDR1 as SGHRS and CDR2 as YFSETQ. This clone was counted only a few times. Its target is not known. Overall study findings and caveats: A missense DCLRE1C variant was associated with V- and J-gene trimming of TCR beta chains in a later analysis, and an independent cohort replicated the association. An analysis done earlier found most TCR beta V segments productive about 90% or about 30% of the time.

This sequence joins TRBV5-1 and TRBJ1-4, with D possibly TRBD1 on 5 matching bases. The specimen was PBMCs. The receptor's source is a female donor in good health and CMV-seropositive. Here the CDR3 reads CASSRNREKLFF. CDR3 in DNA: TGCGCCAGCAGCCGGAACAGGGAAAAACTGTTTTTT.